These T cell receptor beta chains were read from a single sample in a study of blood T cell repertoires in COVID-19. Assay used: immunoSEQ multiplex PCR; TCRdb lists only in-frame clones, some missing. The sample shows around 300,000 clones, about 89% of them seen only once. Sequencing was performed on PBMCs or T cells enriched from blood (not recorded which). The receptors originated from a woman aged 40 to 50 who had recovered from COVID-19. Each CDR3 is given without its conserved first and last residue. D genes are given only for firm matches.

V | D | CDR3
TRBV29-1 | NA | SAGSGQLRTT
TRBV6-5 | TRBD1 | ASRQGLVYGYT
TRBV7-2 | NA | ASSFVADNEQF
TRBV11-3 | NA | ASSLSQGSETQY
TRBV19 | NA | AVGGTRAGANYGYT
TRBV2 | TRBD2 | ASKGLAGSTDTQY
TRBV3-1/TRBV3-2 | TRBD1 | ASSQVRGPTEAF
TRBV7-9 | NA | ASLPRGGPEAF
TRBV18 | NA | ASSPSRAHYGYT
TRBV19 | TRBD1 | ASSISGTGNEKLF
TRBV6-2/TRBV6-3 | TRBD1 | ASSLEGQAGEH
TRBV5-4 | TRBD1 | ASSAPGQALEGYEQY
TRBV9 | NA | ASSVWAGDEQF
TRBV4-1 | TRBD2 | ASSHPLAGASLNEQF